This note documents a single T cell receptor beta chain sequence. Its antigen is not known. Per the germline V gene, CDR1 is LNHDA and CDR2 is SQIVND (reference sequence). The V end lost 3 bases, the J end lost 2 bases, and 13 bases lay between the germline ends. This CDR3 has 15 residues. This sample stems from a study of shared clonotypes between healthy human individuals. Study-wide results and caveats: In the sorted subsets, rarefaction showed sequencing was incomplete despite large depth. Expectations were that clonotype sharing among donors would be affected by sequencing depth.

Measured with immunoSEQ multiplex PCR; TCRdb has only the in-frame clones, and not every one. The sample carries under 1,100,000 clones, under 80% recorded once. This clonotype was sampled from a man between 18 and 29 years old in good health. Sequenced input: memory CD4+ T cells sorted from blood. The subset was: CD45RA-negative fraction. V is TRBV19 and J is TRBJ2-5; D not resolved. CDR3: CASSINGGRQETQYF. As DNA, the CDR3 is TGTGCCAGTAGTATCAACGGCGGTCGGCAAGAGACCCAGTACTTC.